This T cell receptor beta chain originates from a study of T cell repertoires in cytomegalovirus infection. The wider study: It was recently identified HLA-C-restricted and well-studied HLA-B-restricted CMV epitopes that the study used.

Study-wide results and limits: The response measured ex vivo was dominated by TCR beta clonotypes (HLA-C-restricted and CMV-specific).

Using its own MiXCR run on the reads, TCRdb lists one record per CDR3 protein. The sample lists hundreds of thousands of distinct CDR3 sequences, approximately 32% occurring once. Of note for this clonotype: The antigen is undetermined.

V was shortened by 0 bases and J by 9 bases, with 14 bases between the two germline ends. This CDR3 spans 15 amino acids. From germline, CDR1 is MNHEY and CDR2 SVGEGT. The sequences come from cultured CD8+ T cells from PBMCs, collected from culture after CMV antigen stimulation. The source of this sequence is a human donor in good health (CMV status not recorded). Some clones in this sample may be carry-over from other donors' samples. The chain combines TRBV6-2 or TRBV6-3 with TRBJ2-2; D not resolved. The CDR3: CASSYSVTPSWELFF. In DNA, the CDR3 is TGTGCCAGCAGTTACTCGGTCACCCCCTCGTGGGAGCTGTTTTTT.